The 20 T cell receptor beta chains below all came from one sample that was sequenced in a study of T cell changes during pregnancy in multiple sclerosis. Here immunoSEQ multiplex PCR was the method, and the copy in TCRdb shows in-frame clones only, minus some. This table has roughly 84,000 clones, 80% to 95% appearing once. The material was peripheral blood, obtained in the third trimester of pregnancy. The receptors were sampled from a female donor in good health, enrolled as a control in a pregnancy study.

V is TRBV6-6 and J is TRBJ2-1, with 7 bases matching TRBD2. The germline gives CDR1 MNHNY, CDR2 SVGAGI (reference sequence). The CDR3 extends over 15 amino acids. V lost 2 bases and J lost 3; bases outside the gene matches: 4. The CDR3 bases are TGTGCCAGCAGTTACGGGCGGGAGCTCTACAATGAGCAGTTCTTC. Translating it yields CASSYGRELYNEQFF.

The chain carries TRBV13 and TRBJ2-7; a possible D gene is TRBD2 (5 bases). Germline V gene sequence: CDR1 PRHDT, CDR2 FYEKMQ (reference sequence). This CDR3 is 14 amino acids long. Trimming took 5 bases from V and 4 from J, leaving 15 bases between them. The CDR3, as DNA: TGTGCCAGCAGCCATTACGGGAACCAATACGAGCAGTACTTC. This sequence encodes CASSHYGNQYEQYF.

J is TRBJ2-7 and V is TRBV10-3; D possibly corresponds to TRBD2 (5 bases). The CDR3 consists of 12 residues. The germline CDR1 and CDR2 sequences are ENHRY and SYGVKD. The germline V and J ends were trimmed by 6 bases and 7 bases, with 13 bases remaining between them. The CDR3 coding sequence is TGTGCCATCAGCGCTACTAGTGCGGAGCAGTACTTC. It is translated as CAISATSAEQYF.

This chain joins TRBV5-1 and TRBJ2-3; D gene unclear. The CDR3 covers 11 residues. Germline lookup yields CDR1 SGHRS and CDR2 YFSETQ. V was pared by 2 bases and J by 6 bases, with 4 bases between. CDR3 bases: TGCGCCAGCAGCTTCGCGGATACGCAGTATTTT. Protein product: CASSFADTQYF.

The chain joins TRBV14 to TRBJ2-5; D is possibly TRBD2 (6 bases). V lost 5 bases, J lost 3 bases, and 13 bases lay in between. The CDR3 totals 14 residues. Germline V gene lookup returns CDR1 SGHDN and CDR2 FVKESK. The CDR3 is CASSVRLGKETQYF. The CDR3 bases are TGTGCCAGCAGCGTGCGACTAGGTAAAGAGACCCAGTACTTC. Using reference TRBV14 and TRBJ2-5 for the parts outside the CDR3, the full variable domain is EAGVTQFPSHSVIEKGQTVTLRCDPISGHDNLYWYRRVMGKEIKFLLHFVKESKQDESGMPNNRFLAERTGGTYSTLKVQPAELEDSGVYFCASSVRLGKETQYFGPGTRLLVL.

This clone was seen only once. The rearrangement joins TRBV19 to TRBJ1-1; D ambiguous. CDR1 and CDR2 from the germline V gene are LNHDA and SQIVND (reference sequence). The CDR3 runs 13 residues. With 0 bases removed from V and 3 bases from J, the gap between germline ends came to 5 bases. The CDR3 DNA is TGTGCCAGTAGTATAGACGGTGACACTGAAGCTTTCTTT. Encoded protein: CASSIDGDTEAFF.

V gene TRBV5-1 combines with J gene TRBJ1-1; TRBD1 matches at 8 bases. Germline values: CDR1 SGHRS, CDR2 YFSETQ. The V segment lost 4 bases and the J segment 5 bases; nucleotides outside the gene matches: 7. The CDR3 consists of 14 residues. CDR3 DNA: TGCGCCAGCAGCCCCGGACAGGGTTGGACTGAAGCTTTCTTT. It codes for CASSPGQGWTEAFF.

V gene TRBV5-1 combines with J gene TRBJ1-1; 8 bases align to TRBD1. Germline lookup yields CDR1 SGHRS and CDR2 YFSETQ. Trimming removed 4 bases from V and 0 bases from J; junction bases left unmatched: 5. The CDR3 runs 15 residues. The DNA of the CDR3 is TGCGCCAGCAGCCCCGGACAGGGAATGAACACTGAAGCTTTCTTT. Protein: CASSPGQGMNTEAFF. Based on the CDR3 plus reference TRBV5-1 and TRBJ1-1, the full variable domain is KAGVTQTPRYLIKTRGQQVTLSCSPISGHRSVSWYQQTPGQGLQFLFEYFSETQRNKGNFPGRFSGRQFSNSRSEMNVSTLELGDSALYLCASSPGQGMNTEAFFGQGTRLTVV.

The rearrangement joins TRBV19 to TRBJ1-5; D call uncertain. With 1 base removed from V and 4 bases from J, the gap between germline ends came to 17 bases. The CDR3 contains 17 residues. From germline, CDR1 is LNHDA and CDR2 SQIVND (reference sequence). CDR3 nucleotides: TGTGCCAGTAGTATAGGGGTAAGCGGGGTGAGGAATCAGCCCCAGCATTTT. Amino acid sequence: CASSIGVSGVRNQPQHF.

The J gene is TRBJ2-7, the V gene TRBV18, with D perhaps TRBD2 (7 bases). V shed 1 base and J shed 3 bases, with 19 bases lying between them. This CDR3 comprises 17 residues. The germline CDR1 and CDR2 sequences are KGHSH and LQKENI. This CDR3 reads CASSPRGGAGIIYEQYF. CDR3 nucleotides: TGTGCCAGCTCACCACGTGGGGGGGCAGGGATCATCTACGAGCAGTACTTC. Using reference TRBV18 and TRBJ2-7 for the parts outside the CDR3, the full variable domain is NAGVMQNPRHLVRRRGQEARLRCSPMKGHSHVYWYRQLPEEGLKFMVYLQKENIIDESGMPKERFSAEFPKEGPSILRIQQVVRGDSAAYFCASSPRGGAGIIYEQYFGPGTRLTVT.

The rearrangement links TRBV11-3 to TRBJ2-1; TRBD1 matches at 7 bases. V dropped 5 bases and J dropped 9; count of bases not matched to a gene: 4. The germline gives CDR1 SGHNT, CDR2 YENEEA. The CDR3 covers 12 residues. CDR3 in amino acids: CASSTGTAEQFF. The CDR3 DNA sequence: TGTGCCAGCAGCACCGGGACAGCTGAGCAGTTCTTC.

The V gene is TRBV2, the J gene TRBJ1-1; no reliable D call. Germline-derived CDR1 and CDR2 are SNHLY and FYNNEI. The CDR3 length is 11 residues. Trimming removed 5 bases at V and 3 bases at J, with 4 bases between. The CDR3 DNA reads TGTGCCAGCAGTCGTTACACTGAAGCTTTCTTT. Amino acid sequence: CASSRYTEAFF.

V is TRBV30 and J is TRBJ2-7, with D hard to call. The V end was cut by 1 base, the J end by 1 base, with 23 bases between. Germline values: CDR1 GTSNPN, CDR2 SVGIG (reference sequence). CDR3 length: 18 residues. CDR3 amino acids: CAWSALVGFELLSYEQYF. CDR3 DNA: TGTGCCTGGAGTGCTTTGGTCGGTTTTGAACTTCTTTCCTACGAGCAGTACTTC.

The V and J genes are TRBV4-1 and TRBJ1-2; the match to TRBD1 covers 7 bases. Germline assignment: CDR1 MGHRA and CDR2 YSYEKL. The J segment lost 7 bases and the V segment lost 1 base, leaving 12 bases of the junction unmatched. This CDR3 region has 16 residues. This CDR3 reads CASSQGRGGRFGGYTF. The DNA for the CDR3 is TGCGCCAGCAGCCAAGGGCGAGGGGGCAGGTTTGGTGGCTACACCTTC.

The table lists this clone with a count of one. This chain joins TRBV10-2 and TRBJ2-5; D is perhaps TRBD2 (6 bases). Trimming left V 2 bases short and J 8 bases short, with 18 bases between. Germline V lookup: CDR1 WSHSY, CDR2 SAAADI. This CDR3 comprises 15 residues. Here the CDR3 DNA reads TGCGCCAGCAGTGAGAATCCGGGACTCCCAGTCACCCAGTACTTC. Its protein product is CASSENPGLPVTQYF.

V is TRBV21-1 and J is TRBJ1-5. TRBV21-1 is designated a pseudogene. This CDR3 is built from 14 residues. CDR3 residues: CASSNRRVEIPQHF. CDR3 DNA: TGTGCCAGCAGCAATCGGCGGGTGGAAATTCCCCAGCATTTT.

V is TRBV5-1 and J is TRBJ2-5, with D maybe TRBD1 (5 bases). V dropped 4 bases and J dropped 0 bases, with 13 bases sitting between them. Germline V CDR1 and CDR2: SGHRS, YFSETQ. The CDR3 covers 15 residues. CDR3 amino acids: CASSLGDRDQETQYF. The DNA of the CDR3 is TGCGCCAGCAGCCTTGGAGACAGAGACCAAGAGACCCAGTACTTC.

V is TRBV5-4 and J is TRBJ2-2, with no clear D. The CDR3 covers 14 residues. V lost 0 bases and J 2 bases, leaving 5 bases between the germline ends. In germline, CDR1 is SGHNT, CDR2 YYREEE (reference sequence). DNA of the CDR3: TGTGCCAGCAGCTTGGGGCATAACACCGGGGAGCTGTTTTTT. It specifies CASSLGHNTGELFF.

This clone was seen a single time. This chain connects TRBV5-1 to TRBJ2-5; TRBD1 matches 11 bases. V lost 4 bases, J lost 5 bases, and 7 bases stayed unmatched. CDR3 length: 15 residues. Germline CDR1 and CDR2: SGHRS and YFSETQ. The CDR3 bases are TGCGCCAGCAGCGACCCGGGACAGGGGGGGGAGACCCAGTACTTC. Amino acid sequence: CASSDPGQGGETQYF.

The chain carries TRBV29-1 and TRBJ2-5, with TRBD2 identical over 10 bases. CDR1 is SQVTM, CDR2 ANQGSEA, per germline. The junction had 26 bases not matched to a gene; V was cut back by 6 bases and J by 4 bases. The CDR3 is made up of 20 amino acids. The DNA for the CDR3 is TGCAGCGTGAGGGGGGGATATTCGCCTAGCGGGAGTCTAATGACAGAGACCCAGTACTTC. It encodes CSVRGGYSPSGSLMTETQYF.